This T cell receptor (beta chain) was retrieved from a study of T cell repertoires in cytomegalovirus infection. Study details: HLA-B-restricted CMV epitopes that are well studied, plus recently identified HLA-C-restricted ones, were used by the study. Public TCR beta signatures were indicative of both CMV infection and a matching HLA type.

V was clipped by 1 base and J by 1 base, with 17 bases between them. The CDR3 runs 17 residues. CDR1 is SGHKS, CDR2 YYEKEE, per germline (reference sequence). This clonotype was counted only a few times. Its antigen remains unknown. Each CDR3 protein is one row after TCRdb ran MiXCR on the reads. Among 750,000 to 900,000 distinct CDR3 sequences listed, almost 30% were seen once. Study-wide results and limits: It was HLA-C-restricted CMV-specific TCR beta clonotypes that dominated the response ex vivo.

V usage is TRBV5-5 and J usage is TRBJ1-1, with D uncertain. The sample was cultured CD8+ T cells from PBMCs, taken from culture after CMV antigen stimulation. The receptor was isolated from a human donor in good health (CMV status not recorded). Some clones in this sample may be carry-over from other donors' samples. The CDR3 nucleotides read TGTGCCAGCAGCTTGAAGCTGGAGAACGGGCAGAACACTGAAGCTTTCTTT. This gives the protein CASSLKLENGQNTEAFF. Supplemented by reference TRBV5-5 and TRBJ1-1, the full variable domain reads DAGVTQSPTHLIKTRGQQVTLRCSPISGHKSVSWYQQVLGQGPQFIFQYYEKEERGRGNFPDRFSARQFPNYSSELNVNALLLGDSALYLCASSLKLENGQNTEAFFGQGTRLTVV.